The 20 T cell receptor beta chains below come from one sample, sequenced in a study of technical replicates of blood from a few donors. Sequencing was performed with immunoSEQ multiplex PCR; in TCRdb, only in-frame clones are kept and a portion is missing. The profile shows some 80,000 clones, around 97% of them singletons. The material sequenced was T cells isolated from PBMCs. The receptors shown here come from a human donor in good health.

The gene calls are TRBV5-1 and TRBJ2-3; 11 nucleotides agree with TRBD1. The CDR3 has 14 amino acids. V shed 7 bases and J 4 bases; nucleotides not matched to a gene: 5. Germline CDR1 SGHRS, CDR2 YFSETQ. CDR3 region: CASRTGGKADTQYF. The CDR3 DNA sequence: TGCGCCAGCCGGACAGGGGGCAAGGCAGATACGCAGTATTTT.

This sequence joins TRBV6-1 and TRBJ1-5, with a weak D call TRBD1 (5 bases). CDR1 and CDR2 (germline): MNHNS, SASEGT. With 2 bases removed from V and 4 bases from J, the gap between germline ends came to 6 bases. The CDR3 consists of 13 residues. The DNA of the CDR3 is TGTGCCAGCAGTGAATCAGGGAATCAGCCCCAGCATTTT. Translated: CASSESGNQPQHF.

The chain is built from TRBV19 and TRBJ2-7; no clear D gene. Trimming took off 5 bases at V and 7 bases at J, with 12 bases between the two ends. Germline V gene sequence: CDR1 LNHDA, CDR2 SQIVND (reference sequence). This CDR3 comprises 12 residues. The CDR3 DNA sequence: TGTGCCAGTAGTCCCGTCCGAGGTGAGCAGTACTTC. Its translation: CASSPVRGEQYF.

This chain links TRBV28 with TRBJ2-2; 8 nucleotides match TRBD2. The V and J ends lost 3 bases and 7 bases, in that order; junction bases with no gene match: 13. CDR1 is MDHEN and CDR2 is SYDVKM in the germline V gene. The CDR3 is 17 amino acids. DNA of the CDR3: TGTGCCAGCAGTTTCCCCCAGATCAGCGGGAGTAACGGGGAGCTGTTTTTT. Protein: CASSFPQISGSNGELFF.

The V gene is TRBV5-1, the J gene TRBJ2-7; TRBD2 matches at 12 bases. Germline V gives CDR1 SGHRS, CDR2 YFSETQ. The CDR3 is made up of 15 amino acids. The J segment lost 3 bases and the V segment lost 0 bases, leaving 1 base of the junction unmatched. The CDR3 DNA follows: TGCGCCAGCAGCTTGGGGACTAGCGGGGTCTACGAGCAGTACTTC. This encodes CASSLGTSGVYEQYF. Full variable domain (outside the CDR3, taken from reference TRBV5-1 and TRBJ2-7): KAGVTQTPRYLIKTRGQQVTLSCSPISGHRSVSWYQQTPGQGLQFLFEYFSETQRNKGNFPGRFSGRQFSNSRSEMNVSTLELGDSALYLCASSLGTSGVYEQYFGPGTRLTVT.

The chain employs TRBV6-5 and TRBJ2-7; the match to TRBD1 covers 10 bases. Germline CDR1 reads MNHEY; CDR2 reads SVGAGI. V shed 4 bases and J 3 bases; nucleotides not matched to a gene: 0. This CDR3 has 13 residues. CDR3 nucleotides: TGTGCCAGCAGTTGGACAGGGGGCTACGAGCAGTACTTC. Its translation: CASSWTGGYEQYF.

The rearrangement links TRBV5-6 to TRBJ2-5, with D tentatively TRBD2 (5 bases). Germline-derived CDR1 and CDR2 are SGHDT and YYEEEE. Trimming took off 1 base at V and 4 bases at J, with 11 bases between the two ends. This CDR3 has 14 residues. The chain's CDR3 is CASSLLGEGETQYF. DNA of the CDR3: TGTGCCAGCAGCTTGCTGGGTGAGGGAGAGACCCAGTACTTC. The whole variable domain, filled in from reference TRBV5-6 and TRBJ2-5, reads DAGVTQSPTHLIKTRGQQVTLRCSPKSGHDTVSWYQQALGQGPQFIFQYYEEEERQRGNFPDRFSGHQFPNYSSELNVNALLLGDSALYLCASSLLGEGETQYFGPGTRLLVL.

The chain is built from TRBV6-5 and TRBJ2-3; no clear D. The length of the CDR3 is 13 residues. Germline V gene sequence: CDR1 MNHEY, CDR2 SVGAGI. V dropped 10 bases and J dropped 0 bases, with 11 bases sitting between them. The CDR3 is CATETPSTDTQYF. The CDR3 DNA reads as TGTGCCACTGAGACACCCAGCACAGATACGCAGTATTTT.

J is TRBJ2-5 and V is TRBV20-1, with D perhaps matching TRBD2 (5 bases). The CDR3 covers 11 residues. Per germline, CDR1 DFQATT and CDR2 SNEGSKA (reference sequence). The V end lost 6 bases, the J end lost 2 bases, and 7 bases lay between the germline ends. This CDR3 reads CSAGVQETQYF. CDR3 sequence (DNA): TGCAGTGCGGGAGTTCAAGAGACCCAGTACTTC.

The genes are TRBV11-3 and TRBJ2-7; a possible D gene is TRBD2 (6 bases). This CDR3 spans 16 amino acids. The V end was cut by 8 bases, the J end by 3 bases, with 23 bases between. Per the germline V gene, CDR1 is SGHNT and CDR2 is YENEEA. The CDR3, as DNA: TGTGCCAGCTTGAACCGGGACTCACCACGTAACTACGAGCAGTACTTC. Protein: CASLNRDSPRNYEQYF. The full variable domain, in which reference TRBV11-3 and TRBJ2-7 provide the parts outside the CDR3, is EAGVVQSPRYKIIEKKQPVAFWCNPISGHNTLYWYLQNLGQGPELLIRYENEEAVDDSQLPKDRFSAERLKGVDSTLKIQPAELGDSAVYLCASLNRDSPRNYEQYFGPGTRLTVT.

The V and J genes are TRBV7-9 and TRBJ1-4, with 8 bases aligning to TRBD1. Losses at the gene ends were 5 bases for V and 8 bases for J; bases not matched to a gene: 7. CDR3 length: 14 residues. Germline V lookup: CDR1 SEHNR, CDR2 FQNEAQ (reference sequence). The CDR3 bases are TGTGCCAGCAGCGATGGACAGGGTTGGGAAAAACTGTTTTTT. Translating gives CASSDGQGWEKLFF.

CDR3 nucleotides: TGCGCCAGCAGCTGGGGGACAGGGGCCCAAGAGACCCAGTACTTC. Translating it yields CASSWGTGAQETQYF. The chain has TRBV5-1 and TRBJ2-5; TRBD1 matches at 10 bases. The germline CDR1 and CDR2 sequences are SGHRS and YFSETQ. This CDR3 comprises 15 residues. J gave up 1 base and V 3 bases, and 3 bases lay outside the gene matches.

The genes are TRBV5-1 and TRBJ2-1; TRBD2 matches at 8 bases. Germline V CDR1 and CDR2: SGHRS, YFSETQ. This CDR3 spans 13 amino acids. V lost 0 bases, J lost 8 bases, and 1 base stayed unmatched. Written as DNA, the CDR3 is TGCGCCAGCAGCTTGGGAGCGGGAGATGAGCAGTTCTTC. Protein: CASSLGAGDEQFF.

This chain uses TRBV11-2 with TRBJ1-2; perhaps TRBD1 as D (6 bases). CDR3 length equals 15 residues. Trimming left V 2 bases short and J 6 bases short, with 16 bases between. Germline CDR1 and CDR2: SGHAT and FQNNGV. As DNA, the CDR3 is TGTGCCAGCAGCTTATTCAGGGGCGAGGAAGATGGCTACACCTTC. Residues: CASSLFRGEEDGYTF.

This chain connects TRBV19 to TRBJ1-2; TRBD1 is a possible D gene (6 bases). CDR3 length: 16 amino acids. Germline V gives CDR1 LNHDA, CDR2 SQIVND (reference sequence). The V end lost 9 bases, the J end lost 2 bases, and 22 bases lay between the germline ends. The CDR3: CASHARPGQTNYGYTF. As DNA, the CDR3 is TGTGCCAGCCACGCTAGGCCCGGACAGACAAACTATGGCTACACCTTC.

The genes are TRBV2 and TRBJ1-6; D may be TRBD1 (5 bases). This CDR3 is built from 13 residues. Trimming stripped 10 bases from V and 0 bases from J, with 7 bases between. Germline CDR1 and CDR2: SNHLY and FYNNEI. In DNA, the CDR3 is TGTGCCACCCAGGGCTCCTATAATTCACCCCTCCACTTT. It yields the protein CATQGSYNSPLHF.

The chain recombines TRBV14 with TRBJ2-7; 9 bases match TRBD1. CDR3 length: 15 amino acids. Trimming took 2 bases from V and 4 from J; bases not matched to a gene: 6. CDR1 SGHDN and CDR2 FVKESK come from the germline V gene. The CDR3 DNA follows: TGTGCCAGCAGCCAACCGGGACAGGGTACATACGAGCAGTACTTC. It codes for CASSQPGQGTYEQYF.

V usage is TRBV20-1 and J usage is TRBJ1-1, with D hard to call. Germline V gives CDR1 DFQATT, CDR2 SNEGSKA (reference sequence). V was trimmed by 3 bases and J by 5 bases, leaving 4 bases between them. This CDR3 region has 10 residues. This chain's CDR3 is CSARETEAFF. In DNA form, the CDR3 reads TGCAGTGCTAGGGAGACTGAAGCTTTCTTT.

The gene calls are TRBV28 and TRBJ2-3; D unresolved. Deletions cut 6 bases from V and 4 bases from J, with 17 bases between. The germline V gene encodes CDR1 MDHEN and CDR2 SYDVKM. There are 15 residues in the CDR3. The CDR3 coding sequence is TGTGCCAGCAGCCCTAATAGGCGACTCGCAGATACGCAGTATTTT. As protein: CASSPNRRLADTQYF.

The chain uses TRBV6-5 and TRBJ2-3; D is unresolved. This CDR3 has 14 residues. V was shortened by 5 bases and J by 7 bases, with 16 bases between the two germline ends. Germline values: CDR1 MNHEY, CDR2 SVGAGI. CDR3 loop: CASSNHYSSYTQYF. In nucleotides, the CDR3 is TGTGCCAGCAGTAACCATTACTCGTCCTATACGCAGTATTTT.